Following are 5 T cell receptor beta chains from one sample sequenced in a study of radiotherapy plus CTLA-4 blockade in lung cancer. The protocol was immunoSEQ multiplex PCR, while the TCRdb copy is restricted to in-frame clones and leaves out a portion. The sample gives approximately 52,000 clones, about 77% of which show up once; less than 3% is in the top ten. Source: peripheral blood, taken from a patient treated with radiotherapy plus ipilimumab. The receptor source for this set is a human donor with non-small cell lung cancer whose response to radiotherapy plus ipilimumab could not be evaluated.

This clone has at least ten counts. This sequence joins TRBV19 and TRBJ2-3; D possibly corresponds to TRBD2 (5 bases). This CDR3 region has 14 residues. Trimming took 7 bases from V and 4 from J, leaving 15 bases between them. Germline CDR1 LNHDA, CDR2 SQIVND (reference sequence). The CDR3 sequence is CASTPPLEADTQYF. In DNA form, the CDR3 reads TGTGCCAGTACCCCGCCCCTGGAGGCAGATACGCAGTATTTT. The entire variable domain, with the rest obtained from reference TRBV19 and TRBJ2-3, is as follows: DGGITQSPKYLFRKEGQNVTLSCEQNLNHDAMYWYRQDPGQGLRLIYYSQIVNDFQKGDIAEGYSVSREKKESFPLTVTSAQKNPTAFYLCASTPPLEADTQYFGPGTRLTVL.

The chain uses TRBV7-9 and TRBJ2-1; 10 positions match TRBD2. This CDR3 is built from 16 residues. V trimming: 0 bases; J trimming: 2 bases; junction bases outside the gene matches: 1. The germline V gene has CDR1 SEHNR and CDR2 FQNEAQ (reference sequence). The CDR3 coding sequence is TGTGCCAGCAGCTTAGCCCTAGCGGGGGCCTACAATGAGCAGTTCTTC. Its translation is CASSLALAGAYNEQFF.

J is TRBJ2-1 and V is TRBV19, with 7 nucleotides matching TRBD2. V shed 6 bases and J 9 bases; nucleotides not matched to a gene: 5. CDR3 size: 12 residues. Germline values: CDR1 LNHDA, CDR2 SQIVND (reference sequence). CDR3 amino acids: CASRGSGTEQFF. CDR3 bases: TGTGCCAGTAGAGGGAGCGGGACTGAGCAGTTCTTC.

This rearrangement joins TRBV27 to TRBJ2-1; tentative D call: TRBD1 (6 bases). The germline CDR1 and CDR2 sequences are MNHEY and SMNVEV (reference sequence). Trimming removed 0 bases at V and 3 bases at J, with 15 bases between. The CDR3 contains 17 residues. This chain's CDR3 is CASSLSENRVGYNEQFF. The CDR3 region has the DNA TGTGCCAGCAGTTTATCGGAAAACAGGGTGGGCTACAATGAGCAGTTCTTC.

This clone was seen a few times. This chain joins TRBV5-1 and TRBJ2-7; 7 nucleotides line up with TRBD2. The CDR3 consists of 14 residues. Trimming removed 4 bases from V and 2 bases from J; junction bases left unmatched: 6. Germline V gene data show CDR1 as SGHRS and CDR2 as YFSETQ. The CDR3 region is CASSPGTTAYEQYF. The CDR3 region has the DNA TGCGCCAGCAGCCCCGGGACTACCGCCTACGAGCAGTACTTC.